The 15 T cell receptor beta chains reported below all come from one sample, sequenced in a study of type 1 and type 2 diabetes patients. PCR was run on genomic DNA. Amplification of the beta chain CDR3 used 30 forward and 13 reverse multiplex primers. One entry per CDR3 protein, called by TCRdb with MiXCR from the multiplex PCR reads. The sample gives approximately 260,000 distinct CDR3 sequences, more than 45% of which show up once; approximately 14% is in the top ten. The material sequenced was peripheral blood mononuclear cells (PBMCs). Receptors were obtained from a man between 18 and 35 years old with type 2 diabetes.

This clonotype has a count of ten or more. The rearrangement uses TRBV2 and TRBJ2-1; D gene unclear. V lost 9 bases to trimming and J lost 3 bases, with 12 bases between them. Germline loops: CDR1 SNHLY, CDR2 FYNNEI. The CDR3 runs 13 residues. Written as DNA, the CDR3 is TGTGCCAGGAGCAGGCAGCGCTACAATGAGCAGTTCTTC. Translated, it gives CARSRQRYNEQFF.

This rearrangement joins TRBV24-1 to TRBJ2-1, with 7 bases fitting TRBD1. The CDR3 has 15 amino acids. CDR1 is KGHDR and CDR2 is SFDVKD in the germline V gene. V lost 3 bases to trimming and J lost 6 bases; unmatched junction nucleotides: 7. CDR3 region: CATSDPGTARNEQFF. CDR3 DNA sequence: TGTGCCACCAGTGATCCCGGGACAGCACGCAATGAGCAGTTCTTC.

This clonotype was counted between two and nine times. J is TRBJ2-1 and V is TRBV20-1, with 11 positions matching TRBD2. CDR1 and CDR2 (germline): DFQATT, SNEGSKA (reference sequence). The CDR3 sequence is 15 residues long. After removal of 3 bases from V and 9 bases from J, the junction contained 10 bases not matched to a gene. Here the CDR3 reads CSASSATSGSGEQFF. CDR3 DNA: TGCAGTGCTAGCTCAGCTACTAGCGGGAGTGGTGAGCAGTTCTTC.

Concerning this clonotype: A much larger clonotype is one base distant, so this may be a read error. The chain recombines TRBV7-2 with TRBJ2-7, with 11 bases matching TRBD2. In germline, CDR1 is SGHTA, CDR2 FQGNSA. The CDR3 runs 15 residues. CDR3 DNA: TGTGCCAGCATCACTAGCGGGGGCGTACCCCACGAGCAGTGCTTC. This codes for CASITSGGVPHEQCF.

Here the CDR3 DNA reads TGTGCCTGGAGTGTAGTAGGCGGGAGCAATCAGCCCCAGCATTTT. The encoded protein is CAWSVVGGSNQPQHF. V and J are TRBV30 and TRBJ1-5; no firm D call. Germline values: CDR1 GTSNPN, CDR2 SVGIG (reference sequence). V was trimmed by 0 bases and J by 1 base, leaving 10 bases between them. This CDR3 comprises 15 residues.

This clonotype has only a few counts. This rearrangement joins TRBV24-1 to TRBJ2-1; 8 nucleotides agree with TRBD2. CDR1 is KGHDR, CDR2 SFDVKD, per germline. The CDR3 is 15 amino acids. With V trimmed by 6 bases and J by 8 bases, 11 bases remained unmatched. CDR3 sequence reads: CATSTSSGNGHEQFF. The CDR3 DNA is TGTGCCACCAGTACCAGTAGCGGGAACGGCCATGAGCAGTTCTTC.

In DNA, the CDR3 is TGTGCCATCAGGACAGCACAGGGGGGGTCCGACGAGCAGTACTTC. The encoded protein is CAIRTAQGGSDEQYF. This rearrangement joins TRBV10-3 to TRBJ2-7, with D possibly being TRBD1 (8 bases). V gave up 6 bases and J gave up 5 bases, with 20 bases separating them. The CDR3 covers 15 residues. Looked up from germline, CDR1 is ENHRY and CDR2 is SYGVKD.

This clonotype was seen once. The chain recombines TRBV25-1 with TRBJ2-1; possible D gene TRBD2, 7 bases. Germline V gene data show CDR1 as MGHDK and CDR2 as SYGVNS. This CDR3 contains 17 residues. V gave up 1 base and J gave up 6 bases, with 19 bases separating them. The CDR3 DNA is TGTGCCAGCAGTGAATGGGGCAGGGAGGGGGTAAGCAATGAGCAGTTCTTC. This gives the protein CASSEWGREGVSNEQFF.

This clonotype has only a few counts. The rearrangement links TRBV11-3 to TRBJ2-2; D is perhaps TRBD2 (5 bases). V was pared by 5 bases and J by 7 bases, with 20 bases between. The CDR3 covers 16 residues. Germline CDR1 reads SGHNT; CDR2 reads YENEEA. For the CDR3, the DNA is TGTGCCAGCAGCCCCTATGGGAGTAACTCCTACGGGGAGCTGTTTTTT. It yields the protein CASSPYGSNSYGELFF.

This clonotype has a handful of counts. The chain couples TRBV20-1 to TRBJ1-6; 7 nucleotides agree with TRBD1. CDR3 length: 15 residues. Germline V CDR1 and CDR2: DFQATT, SNEGSKA (reference sequence). J lost 7 bases, V lost 6 bases, and 12 bases had no gene match. CDR3 protein: CSAQPTGAENSPLHF. As DNA, the CDR3 is TGCAGTGCCCAACCTACAGGGGCCGAGAATTCACCCCTCCACTTT.

The chain carries TRBV19 and TRBJ1-5, with a tentative D call TRBD1 (5 bases). The germline gives CDR1 LNHDA, CDR2 SQIVND (reference sequence). CDR3 length: 14 amino acids. Between the trimmed V and J ends, which lost 5 bases and 2 bases, there was a span of 10 bases. In nucleotides, the CDR3 is TGTGCCAGTAGTCCGCGGGGCGGCAATCAGCCCCAGCATTTT. Its protein product is CASSPRGGNQPQHF.

The gene calls are TRBV10-2 and TRBJ1-1; TRBD1 might be the D (6 bases). V dropped 7 bases and J dropped 5 bases, with 11 bases sitting between them. The germline V gene encodes CDR1 WSHSY and CDR2 SAAADI. CDR3 length: 12 amino acids. The CDR3 loop is CASTSGVTEAFF. DNA for the CDR3: TGCGCCAGCACCTCAGGGGTTACTGAAGCTTTCTTT.

The sample holds many counts of this clonotype. The chain links TRBV15 to TRBJ2-7, with TRBD2 identical over 9 bases. V gave up 0 bases and J gave up 7 bases; unmatched junction bases: 7. The CDR3 spans 15 residues. Germline V lookup: CDR1 LNHNV, CDR2 YYDKDF (reference sequence). CDR3 sequence: CATSRDLAGLSEQYF. The CDR3 nucleotides are TGTGCCACCAGCAGAGATCTAGCGGGACTATCTGAGCAGTACTTC.

The gene calls are TRBV7-9 and TRBJ1-1, with unresolved D. The germline V gene has CDR1 SEHNR and CDR2 FQNEAQ (reference sequence). With 3 bases removed from V and 1 base from J, the gap between germline ends came to 6 bases. The CDR3 has 13 amino acids. The DNA of the CDR3 is TGTGCCAGCAGCTTTTACGCGAACACTGAAGCTTTCTTT. It encodes CASSFYANTEAFF.

The J gene is TRBJ2-3, the V gene TRBV2; D ambiguous. The CDR3 has 14 residues. V lost 5 bases, J lost 4 bases, and 13 bases lay in between. Germline-derived CDR1 and CDR2 are SNHLY and FYNNEI. In DNA form, the CDR3 reads TGTGCCAGCAGTTTCAATTACCCCTCAGATACGCAGTATTTT. It specifies CASSFNYPSDTQYF.